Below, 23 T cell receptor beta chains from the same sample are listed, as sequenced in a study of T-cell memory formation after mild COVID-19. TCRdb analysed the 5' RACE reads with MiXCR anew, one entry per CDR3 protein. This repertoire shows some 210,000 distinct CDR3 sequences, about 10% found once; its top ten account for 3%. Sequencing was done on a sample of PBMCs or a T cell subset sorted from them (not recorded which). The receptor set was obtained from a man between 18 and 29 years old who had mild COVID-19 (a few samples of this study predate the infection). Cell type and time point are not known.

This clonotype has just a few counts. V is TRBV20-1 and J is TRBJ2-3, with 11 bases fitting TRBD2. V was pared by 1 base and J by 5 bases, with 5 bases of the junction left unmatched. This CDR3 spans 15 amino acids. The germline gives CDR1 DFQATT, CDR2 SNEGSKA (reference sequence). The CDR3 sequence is CSARGSGGAVDTQYF. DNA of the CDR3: TGCAGTGCTAGAGGTAGCGGGGGGGCCGTAGATACGCAGTATTTT.

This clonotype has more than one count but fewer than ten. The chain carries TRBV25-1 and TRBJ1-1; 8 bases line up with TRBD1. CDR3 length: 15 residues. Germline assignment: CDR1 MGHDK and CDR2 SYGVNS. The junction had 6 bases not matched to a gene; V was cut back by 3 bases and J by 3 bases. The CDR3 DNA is TGTGCCAGCAGTGACACCGGGACAGGAGACACTGAAGCTTTCTTT. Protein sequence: CASSDTGTGDTEAFF.

CDR3 nucleotides: TGCAGTGCCGCCGCGACAGCATGGTATGGCTACACCTTC. It specifies CSAAATAWYGYTF. This chain joins TRBV20-1 and TRBJ1-2, with TRBD1 as a possible D gene (5 bases). This CDR3 has 13 residues. Trimming removed 6 bases from V and 5 bases from J, with 16 bases in between. CDR1 and CDR2 (germline): DFQATT, SNEGSKA (reference sequence).

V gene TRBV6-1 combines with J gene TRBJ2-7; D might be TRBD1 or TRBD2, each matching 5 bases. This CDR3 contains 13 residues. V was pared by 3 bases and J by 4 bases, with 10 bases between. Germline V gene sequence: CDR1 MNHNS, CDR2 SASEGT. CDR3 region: CASSEGDFYEQYF. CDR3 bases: TGTGCCAGCAGTGAGGGGGATTTTTACGAGCAGTACTTC.

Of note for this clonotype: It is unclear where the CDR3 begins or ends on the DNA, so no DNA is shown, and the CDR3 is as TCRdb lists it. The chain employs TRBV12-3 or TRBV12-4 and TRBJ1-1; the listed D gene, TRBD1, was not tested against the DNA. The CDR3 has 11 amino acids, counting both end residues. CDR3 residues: CASSFGTGTFF.

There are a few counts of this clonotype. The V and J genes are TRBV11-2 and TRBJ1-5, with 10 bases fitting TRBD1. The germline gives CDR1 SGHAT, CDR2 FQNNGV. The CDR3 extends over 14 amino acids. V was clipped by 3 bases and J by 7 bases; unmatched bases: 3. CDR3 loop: CASSLTGGWQPQHF. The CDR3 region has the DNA TGTGCCAGCAGCTTGACAGGGGGCTGGCAGCCCCAGCATTTT. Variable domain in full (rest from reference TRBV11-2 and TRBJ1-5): EAGVAQSPRYKIIEKRQSVAFWCNPISGHATLYWYQQILGQGPKLLIQFQNNGVVDDSQLPKDRFSAERLKGVDSTLKIQPAKLEDSAVYLCASSLTGGWQPQHFGDGTRLSIL.

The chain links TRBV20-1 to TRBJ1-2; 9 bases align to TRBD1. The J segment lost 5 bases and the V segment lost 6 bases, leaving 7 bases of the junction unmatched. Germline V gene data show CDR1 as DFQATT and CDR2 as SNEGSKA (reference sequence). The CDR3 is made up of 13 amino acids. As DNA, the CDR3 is TGCAGTGCCCTGGGACAGGGAGGGTATGGCTACACCTTC. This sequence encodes CSALGQGGYGYTF.

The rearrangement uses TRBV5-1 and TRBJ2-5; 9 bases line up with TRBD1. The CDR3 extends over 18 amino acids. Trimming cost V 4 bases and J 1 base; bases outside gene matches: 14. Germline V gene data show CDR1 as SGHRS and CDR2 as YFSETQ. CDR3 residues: CASSTKVGQGGVQETQYF. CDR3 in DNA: TGCGCCAGCAGCACTAAGGTGGGACAGGGCGGGGTCCAAGAGACCCAGTACTTC.

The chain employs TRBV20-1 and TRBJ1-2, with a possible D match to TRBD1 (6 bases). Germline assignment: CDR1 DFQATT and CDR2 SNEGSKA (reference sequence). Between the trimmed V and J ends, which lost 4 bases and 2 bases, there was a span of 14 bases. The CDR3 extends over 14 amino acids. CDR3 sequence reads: CSANHRAANYGYTF. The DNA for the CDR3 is TGCAGTGCTAACCACAGGGCCGCAAACTATGGCTACACCTTC.

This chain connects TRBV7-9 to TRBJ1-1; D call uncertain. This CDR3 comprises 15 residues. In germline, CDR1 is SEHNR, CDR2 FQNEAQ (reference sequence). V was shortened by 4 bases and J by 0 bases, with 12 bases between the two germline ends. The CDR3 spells CASSSQGGMNTEAFF. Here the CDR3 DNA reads TGTGCCAGCAGCTCCCAAGGAGGAATGAACACTGAAGCTTTCTTT.

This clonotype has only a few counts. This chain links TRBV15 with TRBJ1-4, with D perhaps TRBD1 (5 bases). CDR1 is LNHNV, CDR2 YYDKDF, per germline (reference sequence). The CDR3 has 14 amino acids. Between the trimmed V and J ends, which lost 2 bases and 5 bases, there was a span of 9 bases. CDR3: CATSRQGRNEKLFF. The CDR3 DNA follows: TGTGCCACCAGCAGACAGGGAAGAAATGAAAAACTGTTTTTT.

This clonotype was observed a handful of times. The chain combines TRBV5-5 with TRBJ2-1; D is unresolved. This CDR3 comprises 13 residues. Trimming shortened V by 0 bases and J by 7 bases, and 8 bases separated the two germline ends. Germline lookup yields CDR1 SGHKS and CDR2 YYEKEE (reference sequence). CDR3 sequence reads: CASSLVRVNEQFF. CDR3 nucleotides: TGTGCCAGCAGCTTGGTACGGGTTAATGAGCAGTTCTTC.

As DNA, the CDR3 is TGTGCCAGCAGCTTACGCAGGGTCGGGATACCTAAACTGTTTTTT. It is translated as CASSLRRVGIPKLFF. This rearrangement joins TRBV7-8 to TRBJ1-4; a weak D match, TRBD1 (5 bases). CDR3 length equals 15 residues. Germline values: CDR1 SGHVS, CDR2 FQNEAQ. The V end lost 2 bases, the J end lost 11 bases, and 18 bases lay between the germline ends.

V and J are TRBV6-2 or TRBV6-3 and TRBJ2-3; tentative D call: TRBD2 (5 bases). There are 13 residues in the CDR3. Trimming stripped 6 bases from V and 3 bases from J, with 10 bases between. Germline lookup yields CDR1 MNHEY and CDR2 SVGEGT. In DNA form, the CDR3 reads TGTGCCAGCAGGAGGGATCTAACAGATACGCAGTATTTT. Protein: CASRRDLTDTQYF.

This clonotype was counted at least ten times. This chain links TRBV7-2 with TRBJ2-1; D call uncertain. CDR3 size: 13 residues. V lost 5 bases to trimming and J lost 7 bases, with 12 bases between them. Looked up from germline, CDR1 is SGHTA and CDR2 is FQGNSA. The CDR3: CASSPRIRNEQFF. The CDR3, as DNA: TGTGCCAGCAGCCCTCGAATTAGGAATGAGCAGTTCTTC.

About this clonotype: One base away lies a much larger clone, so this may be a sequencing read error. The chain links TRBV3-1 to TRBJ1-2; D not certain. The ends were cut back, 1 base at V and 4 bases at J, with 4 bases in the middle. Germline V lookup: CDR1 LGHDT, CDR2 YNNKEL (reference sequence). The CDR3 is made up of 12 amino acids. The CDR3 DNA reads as TGTGCCAGCAGCCAAGCCGCCTATGGCTACACCTTC. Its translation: CASSQAAYGYTF.

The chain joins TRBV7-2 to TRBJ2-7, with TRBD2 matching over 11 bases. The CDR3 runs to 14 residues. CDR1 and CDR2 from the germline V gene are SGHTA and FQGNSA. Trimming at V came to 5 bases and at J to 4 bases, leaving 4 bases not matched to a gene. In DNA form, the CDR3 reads TGTGCCAGCAGCATCACTAGCGGGGGATACGAGCAGTACGTC. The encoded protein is CASSITSGGYEQYV.

The CDR3 DNA is TGTGCCAGCAGGCCGGCGTTTCCGAATACGCAGTATTTT. It translates to CASRPAFPNTQYF. This chain uses TRBV28 with TRBJ2-3; D gene uncertain. V lost 6 bases and J lost 7, with 14 bases in between. Germline V gene sequence: CDR1 MDHEN, CDR2 SYDVKM. The CDR3 runs to 13 residues.

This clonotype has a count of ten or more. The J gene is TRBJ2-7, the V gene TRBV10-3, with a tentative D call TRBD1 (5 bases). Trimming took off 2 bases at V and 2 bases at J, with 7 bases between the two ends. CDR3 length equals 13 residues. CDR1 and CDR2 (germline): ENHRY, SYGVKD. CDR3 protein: CAISEVRAYEQYF. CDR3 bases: TGTGCCATCAGTGAGGTCAGGGCCTACGAGCAGTACTTC.

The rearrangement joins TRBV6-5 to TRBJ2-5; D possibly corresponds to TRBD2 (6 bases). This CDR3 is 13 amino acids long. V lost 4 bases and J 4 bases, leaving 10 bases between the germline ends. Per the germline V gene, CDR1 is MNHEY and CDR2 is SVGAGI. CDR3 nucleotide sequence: TGTGCCAGCAGTTCGGGGGTTTCAGAGACCCAGTACTTC. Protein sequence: CASSSGVSETQYF.

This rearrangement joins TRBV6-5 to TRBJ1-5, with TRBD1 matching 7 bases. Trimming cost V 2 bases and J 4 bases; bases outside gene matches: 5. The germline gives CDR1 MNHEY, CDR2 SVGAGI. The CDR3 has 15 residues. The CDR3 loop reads CASSYPGQLNQPQHF. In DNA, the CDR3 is TGTGCCAGCAGTTACCCGGGACAGTTAAATCAGCCCCAGCATTTT.

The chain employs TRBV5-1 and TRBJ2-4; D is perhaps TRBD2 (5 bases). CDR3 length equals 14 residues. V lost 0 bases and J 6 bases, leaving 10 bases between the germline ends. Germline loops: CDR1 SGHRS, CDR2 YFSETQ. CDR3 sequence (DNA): TGCGCCAGCAGCTTGGGGGGAGAGGGAAACATTCAGTACTTC. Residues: CASSLGGEGNIQYF. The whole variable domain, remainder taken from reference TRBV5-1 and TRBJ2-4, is KAGVTQTPRYLIKTRGQQVTLSCSPISGHRSVSWYQQTPGQGLQFLFEYFSETQRNKGNFPGRFSGRQFSNSRSEMNVSTLELGDSALYLCASSLGGEGNIQYFGAGTRLSVL.

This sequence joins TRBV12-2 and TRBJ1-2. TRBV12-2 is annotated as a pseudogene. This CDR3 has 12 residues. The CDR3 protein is CASRPSGCGYTF. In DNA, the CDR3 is TGTGCAAGTCGCCCCAGTGGGTGCGGCTACACCTTC.